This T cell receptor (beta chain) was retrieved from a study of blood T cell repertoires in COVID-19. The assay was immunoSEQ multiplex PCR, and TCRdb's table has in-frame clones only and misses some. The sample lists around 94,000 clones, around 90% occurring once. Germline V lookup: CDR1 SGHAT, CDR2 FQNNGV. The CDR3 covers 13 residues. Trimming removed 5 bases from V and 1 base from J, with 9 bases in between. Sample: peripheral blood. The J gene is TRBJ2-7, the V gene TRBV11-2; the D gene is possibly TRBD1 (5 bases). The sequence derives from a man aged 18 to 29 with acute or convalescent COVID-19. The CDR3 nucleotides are TGTGCCAGCAGCCGAACAGGTTCCTACGAGCAGTACTTC. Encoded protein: CASSRTGSYEQYF.